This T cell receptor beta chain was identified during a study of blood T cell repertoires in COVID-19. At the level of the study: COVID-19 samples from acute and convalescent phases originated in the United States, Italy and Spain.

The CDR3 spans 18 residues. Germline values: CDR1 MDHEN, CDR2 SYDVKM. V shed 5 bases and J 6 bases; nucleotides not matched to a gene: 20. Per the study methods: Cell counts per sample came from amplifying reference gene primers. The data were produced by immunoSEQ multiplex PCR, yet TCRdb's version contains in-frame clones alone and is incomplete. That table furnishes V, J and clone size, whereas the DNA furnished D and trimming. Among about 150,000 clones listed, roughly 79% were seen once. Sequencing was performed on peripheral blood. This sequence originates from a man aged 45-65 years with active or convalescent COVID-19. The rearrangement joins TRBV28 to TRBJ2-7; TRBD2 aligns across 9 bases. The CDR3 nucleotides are TGTGCCAGCAGTCTCCCCCCCATAGCGGGAGCTACCTTAGGCGAGCAGTACTTC. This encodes CASSLPPIAGATLGEQYF.